This T cell receptor (beta chain) comes out of a study of cytomegalovirus exposure and HLA in healthy donors. PCR employed 60 Vbeta and 13 Jbeta primers. Assay used: immunoSEQ multiplex PCR; TCRdb lists only in-frame clones, some missing. The data contain 110,000 to 150,000 clones, 65% to 85% of them singletons. The sequenced sample was PBMCs. The clonotype originates from a male donor in good health and CMV-seronegative.

The CDR3 spells CASVPMGGDNEQFF. CDR3 coding DNA: TGCGCCAGCGTTCCCATGGGAGGGGACAATGAGCAGTTCTTC. The chain combines TRBV5-1 with TRBJ2-1, with TRBD2 identical over 7 bases. From germline, CDR1 is SGHRS and CDR2 YFSETQ. J gave up 5 bases and V 7 bases, and 9 bases lay outside the gene matches. This CDR3 is 14 amino acids long.